The rows below give T cell receptor beta chains drawn from one sample of a study of shared clonotypes between healthy human individuals. The data were produced by immunoSEQ multiplex PCR, yet TCRdb's version contains in-frame clones alone and is incomplete. This sample yields 200,000 to 250,000 clones, of which under 80% are seen a single time; roughly 11% belongs to the top ten. Sequenced material: memory CD4+ T cells sorted from blood. These TCRs come from a man aged 25 to 40 in good health. Both conserved end residues are trimmed from each CDR3. Each record gives: clone size, V gene, CDR3 protein. Only part of the rows carry a size: once, few, many, or a class if the clone is expanded.

>few|TRBV11-2
ASSRQDTQY
>few|TRBV5-1
ASSLEDGRYEKLF
>NA|TRBV2
ASSELGGRGNEQF
>NA|TRBV6-1
ASSAIEDRREKLF
>NA|TRBV28
ASSLPLITEAF
>once|TRBV11-2
ASSLGVGDRSTNEQF
>NA|TRBV27
ASRSLQETQY
>NA|TRBV28
ASSRALPGLEAYEQY
>NA|TRBV15
ATSRGVQETQY
>NA|TRBV10-1
ASSEFVAGGYEQY
>few|TRBV5-4
ASSLKLAGGNEQF
>NA|TRBV19
ASTFFRDTEAF
>NA|TRBV15
ATSSPLYNEQF
>NA|TRBV15
ATSRPTLIGGQETQY
>NA|TRBV28
ASSLSFQYNNEQF
>few|TRBV5-1
ASSLDIETQY
>NA|TRBV28
ATSPGTGDYGYT
>NA|TRBV2
ASSKAPLKGGVEQY
>once|TRBV19
ASSIEGQGRGAEQF
>NA|TRBV7-2
ASSPDRWSTGELF
>NA|TRBV2
ASTRDRVPEQY
>NA|TRBV11-1
ASSPGTGNQPQH
>NA|TRBV30
AWRLAGAGGELF
>NA|TRBV2
ASSEVQGINEKLF
>NA|TRBV10-3
AISDRTGSYGYT
>NA|TRBV4-1
ASSLLTGSSYNEQF
>NA|TRBV14
ASSQIYEQY